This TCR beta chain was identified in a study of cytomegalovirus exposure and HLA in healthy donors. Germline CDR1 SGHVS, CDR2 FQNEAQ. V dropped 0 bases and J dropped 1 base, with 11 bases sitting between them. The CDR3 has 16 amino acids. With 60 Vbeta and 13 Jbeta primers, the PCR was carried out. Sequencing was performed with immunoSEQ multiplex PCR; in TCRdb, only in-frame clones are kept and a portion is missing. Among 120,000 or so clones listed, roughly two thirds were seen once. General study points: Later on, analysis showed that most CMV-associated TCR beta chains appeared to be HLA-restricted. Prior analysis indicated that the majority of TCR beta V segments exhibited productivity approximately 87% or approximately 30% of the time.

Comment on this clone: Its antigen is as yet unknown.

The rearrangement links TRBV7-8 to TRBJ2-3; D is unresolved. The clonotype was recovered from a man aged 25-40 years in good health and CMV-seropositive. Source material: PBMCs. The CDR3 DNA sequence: TGTGCCAGCAGCTTAGCGACGGGTCGGGGCACAGATACGCAGTATTTT. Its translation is CASSLATGRGTDTQYF.